This TCR beta chain was recorded in a study of blood T cell repertoires in COVID-19. On the study more broadly: COVID-19 samples collected from the United States, Italy and Spain covered acute and convalescent phases.

Germline V gene lookup returns CDR1 SGHAT and CDR2 FQNNGV. CDR3 length equals 15 residues. V dropped 5 bases and J dropped 8; count of bases not matched to a gene: 10. Libraries were prepared by immunoSEQ multiplex PCR; TCRdb keeps only in-frame clonotypes and omits some of them. The table includes 150,000 or so clones, 80% to 90% detected once. This chain connects TRBV11-2 to TRBJ2-1; TRBD1 matches at 9 bases. The sequence derives from a man aged 18 to 35 with COVID-19, enrolled during active disease. The sample taken for sequencing was peripheral blood. The CDR3 loop reads CASSLRDRAPHEQFF. CDR3 bases: TGTGCCAGCAGCCTCCGGGACAGGGCCCCCCATGAGCAGTTCTTC.